Following are 2 T cell receptor beta chains from one sample sequenced in a study of spatial heterogeneity in lung cancer. Study results and limitations: Counts of expanded alpha and beta TCRs within tumors tracked the tumor nonsynonymous mutation count.

Time point noted: sample taken at primary tumor resection. One entry per CDR3 protein results from TCRdb running MiXCR on the 5' RACE reads. The data contain around 19,000 distinct CDR3 sequences, about 6% of them singletons. These TCRs are of unknown antigen specificity. Sequenced here: lung tumor tissue, sampled at surgery. These receptors were obtained from a female donor with early-stage non-small cell lung cancer.

This clonotype was counted many times. J is TRBJ2-1 and V is TRBV6-2 or TRBV6-3; 9 bases align to TRBD2. Looked up from germline, CDR1 is MNHEY and CDR2 is SVGEGT. CDR3 length: 14 residues. Trimming cost V 7 bases and J 4 bases; bases outside gene matches: 5. This CDR3 reads CASNPSGMYNEQFF. In nucleotides, the CDR3 is TGTGCCAGCAATCCTAGCGGGATGTACAATGAGCAGTTCTTC.

The chain links TRBV28 to TRBJ2-2, with D possibly TRBD1 on 6 matching bases. Germline CDR1 and CDR2: MDHEN and SYDVKM. The CDR3 spans 13 residues. V lost 4 bases to trimming and J lost 5 bases, with 8 bases between them. CDR3 bases: TGTGCCAGCAGTTCAAGGGGGACCGGGGAGCTGTTTTTT. It is translated as CASSSRGTGELFF. The entire variable domain, with the rest obtained from reference TRBV28 and TRBJ2-2, is as follows: DVKVTQSSRYLVKRTGEKVFLECVQDMDHENMFWYRQDPGLGLRLIYFSYDVKMKEKGDIPEGYSVSREKKERFSLILESASTNQTSMYLCASSSRGTGELFFGEGSRLTVL.